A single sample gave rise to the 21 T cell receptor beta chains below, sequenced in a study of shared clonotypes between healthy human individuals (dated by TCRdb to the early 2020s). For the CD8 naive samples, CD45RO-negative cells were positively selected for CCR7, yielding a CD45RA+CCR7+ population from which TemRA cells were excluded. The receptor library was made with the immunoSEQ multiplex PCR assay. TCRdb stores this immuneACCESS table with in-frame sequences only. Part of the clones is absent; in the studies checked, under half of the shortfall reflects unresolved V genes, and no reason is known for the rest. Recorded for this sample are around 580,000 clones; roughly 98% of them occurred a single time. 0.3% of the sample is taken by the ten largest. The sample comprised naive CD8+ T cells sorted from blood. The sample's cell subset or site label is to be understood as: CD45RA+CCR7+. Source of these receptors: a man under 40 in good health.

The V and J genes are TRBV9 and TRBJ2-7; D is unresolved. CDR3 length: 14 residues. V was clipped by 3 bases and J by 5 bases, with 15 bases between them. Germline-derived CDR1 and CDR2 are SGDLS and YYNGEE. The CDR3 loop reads CASSGSRSINEQYF. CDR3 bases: TGTGCCAGCAGCGGTAGCCGGAGTATTAACGAGCAGTACTTC.

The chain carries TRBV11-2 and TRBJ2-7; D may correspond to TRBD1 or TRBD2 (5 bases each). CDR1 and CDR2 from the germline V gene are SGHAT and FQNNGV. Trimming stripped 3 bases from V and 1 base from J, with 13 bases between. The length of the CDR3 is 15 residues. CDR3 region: CASSFYRDGSYEQYF. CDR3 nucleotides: TGTGCCAGCAGCTTTTACCGGGACGGATCCTACGAGCAGTACTTC.

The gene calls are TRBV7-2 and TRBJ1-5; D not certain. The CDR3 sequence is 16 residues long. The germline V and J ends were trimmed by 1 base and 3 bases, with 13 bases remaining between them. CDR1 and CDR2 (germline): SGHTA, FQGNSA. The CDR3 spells CASSLGVAGTNQPQHF. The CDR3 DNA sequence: TGTGCCAGCAGCTTAGGGGTGGCGGGTACCAATCAGCCCCAGCATTTT.

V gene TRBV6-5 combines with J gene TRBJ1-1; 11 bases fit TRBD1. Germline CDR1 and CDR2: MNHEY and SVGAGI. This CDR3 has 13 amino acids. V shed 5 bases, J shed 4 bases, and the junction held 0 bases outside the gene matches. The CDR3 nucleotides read TGTGCCAGCAGTGGACAGGGGGCCACTGAAGCTTTCTTT. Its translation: CASSGQGATEAFF.

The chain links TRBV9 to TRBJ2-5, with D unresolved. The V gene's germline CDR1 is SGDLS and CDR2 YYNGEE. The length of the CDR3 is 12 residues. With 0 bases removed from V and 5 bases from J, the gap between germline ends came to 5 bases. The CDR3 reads CASSVDMETQYF. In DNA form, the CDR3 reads TGTGCCAGCAGCGTAGATATGGAGACCCAGTACTTC.

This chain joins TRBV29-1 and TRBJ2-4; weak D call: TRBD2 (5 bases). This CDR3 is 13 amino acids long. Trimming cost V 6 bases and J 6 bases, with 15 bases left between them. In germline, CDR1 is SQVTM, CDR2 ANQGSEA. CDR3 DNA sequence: TGCAGCGTAGAGACCGGAGGACGAAACATTCAGTACTTC. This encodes CSVETGGRNIQYF.

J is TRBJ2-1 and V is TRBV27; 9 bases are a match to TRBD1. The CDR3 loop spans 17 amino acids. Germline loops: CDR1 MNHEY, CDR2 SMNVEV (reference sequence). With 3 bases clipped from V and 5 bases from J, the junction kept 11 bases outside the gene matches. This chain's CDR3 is CASSLGTGDRVNNEQFF. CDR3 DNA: TGTGCCAGCAGTTTGGGGACTGGGGACAGGGTAAACAATGAGCAGTTCTTC.

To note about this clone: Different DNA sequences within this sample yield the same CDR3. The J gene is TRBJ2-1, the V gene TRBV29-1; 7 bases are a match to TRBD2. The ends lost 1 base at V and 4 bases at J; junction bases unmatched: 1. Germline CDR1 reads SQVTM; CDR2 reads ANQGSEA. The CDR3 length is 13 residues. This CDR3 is CSVEGTSYNEQFF. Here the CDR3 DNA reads TGCAGCGTTGAAGGGACTAGTTACAATGAGCAGTTCTTC.

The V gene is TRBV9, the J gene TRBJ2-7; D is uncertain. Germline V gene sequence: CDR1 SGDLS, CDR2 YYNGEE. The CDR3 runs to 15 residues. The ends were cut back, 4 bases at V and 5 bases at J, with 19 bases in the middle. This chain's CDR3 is CASSPHRVPDHEQYF. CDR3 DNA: TGTGCCAGCAGCCCCCACCGGGTGCCAGACCACGAGCAGTACTTC.

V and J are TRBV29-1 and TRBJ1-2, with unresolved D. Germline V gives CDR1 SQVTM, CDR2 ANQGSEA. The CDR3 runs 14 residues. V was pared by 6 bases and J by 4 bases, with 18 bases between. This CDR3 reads CSVLDPDELYGYTF. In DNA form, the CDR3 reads TGCAGCGTCCTAGACCCAGACGAGCTCTATGGCTACACCTTC.

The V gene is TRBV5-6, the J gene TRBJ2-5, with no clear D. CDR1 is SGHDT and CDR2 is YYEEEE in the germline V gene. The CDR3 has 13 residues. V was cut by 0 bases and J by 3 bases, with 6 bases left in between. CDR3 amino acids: CASSLALEETQYF. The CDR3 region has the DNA TGTGCCAGCAGCTTGGCGTTGGAAGAGACCCAGTACTTC.

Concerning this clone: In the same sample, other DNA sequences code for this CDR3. The DNA of the CDR3 is TGTGCCAGCAGCTTGTCAGGGGAGCAGTACTTC. It codes for CASSLSGEQYF. The V call is TRBV5-6, the J call TRBJ2-7, with D perhaps TRBD1 (5 bases). This CDR3 has 11 amino acids. Germline values: CDR1 SGHDT, CDR2 YYEEEE. V was trimmed by 1 base and J by 7 bases, leaving 6 bases between them.

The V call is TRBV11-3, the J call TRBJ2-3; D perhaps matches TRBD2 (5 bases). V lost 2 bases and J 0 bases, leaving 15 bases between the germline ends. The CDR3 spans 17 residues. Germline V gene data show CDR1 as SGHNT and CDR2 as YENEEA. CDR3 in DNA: TGTGCCAGCAGCTTACGTCGTAGCGAAACCAGCACAGATACGCAGTATTTT. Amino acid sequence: CASSLRRSETSTDTQYF.

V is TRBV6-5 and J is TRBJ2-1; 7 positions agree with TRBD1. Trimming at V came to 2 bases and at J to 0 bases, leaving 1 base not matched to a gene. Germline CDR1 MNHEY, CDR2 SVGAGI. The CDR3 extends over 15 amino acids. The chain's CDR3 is CASSYRDSSYNEQFF. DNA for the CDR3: TGTGCCAGCAGTTACCGGGACAGCTCCTACAATGAGCAGTTCTTC.

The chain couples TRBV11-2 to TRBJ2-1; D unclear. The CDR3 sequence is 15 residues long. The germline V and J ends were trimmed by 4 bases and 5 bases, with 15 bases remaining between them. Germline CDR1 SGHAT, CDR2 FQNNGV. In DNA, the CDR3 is TGTGCCAGCAGCTCCCCCCTGACGGTGAACAATGAGCAGTTCTTC. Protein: CASSSPLTVNNEQFF.

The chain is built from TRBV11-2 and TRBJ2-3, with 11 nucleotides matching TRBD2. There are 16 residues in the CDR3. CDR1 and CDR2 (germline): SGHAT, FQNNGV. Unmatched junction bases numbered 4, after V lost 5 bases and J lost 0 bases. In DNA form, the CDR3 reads TGTGCCAGCAGCCCATTAGCGGGAGGGAGCACAGATACGCAGTATTTT. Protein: CASSPLAGGSTDTQYF.

The CDR3 is CASRYSNEQYF. The CDR3 DNA reads TGCGCCAGCAGGTATAGCAACGAGCAGTACTTC. The V and J genes are TRBV5-1 and TRBJ2-7; D is uncertain. Trimming stripped 5 bases from V and 5 bases from J, with 8 bases between. The germline CDR1 and CDR2 sequences are SGHRS and YFSETQ. The CDR3 runs 11 residues. Combining the CDR3 with reference TRBV5-1 and TRBJ2-7 gives the whole variable domain KAGVTQTPRYLIKTRGQQVTLSCSPISGHRSVSWYQQTPGQGLQFLFEYFSETQRNKGNFPGRFSGRQFSNSRSEMNVSTLELGDSALYLCASRYSNEQYFGPGTRLTVT.

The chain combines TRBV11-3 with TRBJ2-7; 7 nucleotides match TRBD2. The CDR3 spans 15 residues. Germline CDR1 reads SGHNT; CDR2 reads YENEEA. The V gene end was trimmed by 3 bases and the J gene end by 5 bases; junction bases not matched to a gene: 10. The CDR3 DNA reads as TGTGCCAGCAGCTTGGGACTCGCCAGCGGGGACGAGCAGTACTTC. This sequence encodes CASSLGLASGDEQYF.

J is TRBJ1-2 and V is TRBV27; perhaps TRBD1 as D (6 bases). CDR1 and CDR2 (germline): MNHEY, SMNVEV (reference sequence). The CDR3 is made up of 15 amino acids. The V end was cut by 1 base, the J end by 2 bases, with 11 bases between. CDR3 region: CASSLWATGNYGYTF. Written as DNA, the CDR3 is TGTGCCAGCAGTTTATGGGCAACAGGGAACTATGGCTACACCTTC.

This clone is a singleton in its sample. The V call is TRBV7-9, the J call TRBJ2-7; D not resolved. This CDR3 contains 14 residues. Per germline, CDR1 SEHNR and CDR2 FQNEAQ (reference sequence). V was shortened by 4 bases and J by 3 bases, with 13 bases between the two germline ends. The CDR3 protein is CASSSLTNIYEQYF. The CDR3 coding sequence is TGTGCCAGCAGCTCTTTGACCAATATCTACGAGCAGTACTTC.

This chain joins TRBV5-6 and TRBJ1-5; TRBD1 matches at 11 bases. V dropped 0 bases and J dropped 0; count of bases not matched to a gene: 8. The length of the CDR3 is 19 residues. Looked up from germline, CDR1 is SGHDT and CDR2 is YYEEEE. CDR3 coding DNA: TGTGCCAGCAGCTTGGCGGGGACAGGGGGGGCTTATAGCAATCAGCCCCAGCATTTT. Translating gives CASSLAGTGGAYSNQPQHF.